A single T cell receptor beta chain is shown here with its context. This sample was included in a study of T-cell memory formation after mild COVID-19. In TCRdb, the 5' RACE reads were re-called with MiXCR into one record per CDR3 protein. The data show 120,000 or so distinct CDR3 sequences, roughly 15% seen once. The material sequenced was PBMCs or a T cell subset sorted from them (not recorded which). This clonotype was obtained from an adult woman who had mild COVID-19 (a few samples of this study predate the infection). Cell type and time point are not known.

The CDR3 spells CASSQGLLNSYEQYF. The CDR3 bases are TGCGCCAGCAGCCAAGGCCTTCTAAACTCCTACGAGCAGTACTTC. The chain links TRBV4-3 to TRBJ2-7; D not certain. The V end lost 1 base, the J end lost 0 bases, and 10 bases lay between the germline ends. Germline CDR1 LGHNA, CDR2 YSLEER. The CDR3 covers 15 residues.